Shown below are 22 T cell receptor beta chains from a single sample sequenced in a study of a mutant IDH1 vaccine in newly diagnosed glioma. Profiling relied on immunoSEQ multiplex PCR, and the TCRdb table lists in-frame clones only, not all of them. The profile shows about 26,000 clones, 70% to 85% of them singletons. Time point indicated: week 5, during vaccination. Vaccinated patients received 300 ug of mutant IDH1 20-mer peptide per dose, with topical imiquimod. The antigens for these receptors are not known. The input for sequencing was PBMCs, taken from a glioma patient whose treatment included an IDH1 peptide vaccine. These receptors originate from a man in his forties with glioma. Some clones in this sample may be carry-over from other donors' samples.

The J gene is TRBJ1-4, the V gene TRBV5-1; the D is unclear. The ends were cut back, 4 bases at V and 4 bases at J, with 11 bases in the middle. Germline V lookup: CDR1 SGHRS, CDR2 YFSETQ. The CDR3 extends over 14 amino acids. In nucleotides, the CDR3 is TGCGCCAGCAGCCCCGGCGGGGTTAATGAAAAACTGTTTTTT. Translating gives CASSPGGVNEKLFF.

The gene calls are TRBV10-3 and TRBJ2-2; D remains ambiguous. Germline CDR1 is ENHRY and CDR2 is SYGVKD. The length of the CDR3 is 12 residues. Trimming pared 5 bases from V and 6 bases from J, leaving 7 bases between. The CDR3 coding sequence is TGTGCCATCAGTACCCCCCCCGGGGAGCTGTTTTTT. Translating it yields CAISTPPGELFF.

The rearrangement uses TRBV5-4 and TRBJ2-7, with unresolved D. CDR1 and CDR2 (germline): SGHNT, YYREEE (reference sequence). The CDR3 runs 13 residues. Trimming shortened V by 4 bases and J by 2 bases, and 10 bases separated the two germline ends. The CDR3 region has the DNA TGTGCCAGCAGCCACCCCATAGCCTACGAGCAGTACTTC. It translates to CASSHPIAYEQYF.

The CDR3 is CASTAWTGGGGELFF. The CDR3 region has the DNA TGTGCCAGCACCGCATGGACAGGTGGAGGCGGGGAGCTGTTTTTT. V and J are TRBV2 and TRBJ2-2, with 7 bases fitting TRBD1. This CDR3 spans 15 amino acids. V gave up 7 bases and J gave up 7 bases; unmatched junction bases: 12. The germline CDR1 and CDR2 sequences are SNHLY and FYNNEI.

The J gene is TRBJ2-1, the V gene TRBV5-8; 9 positions match TRBD2. The V gene end was trimmed by 0 bases and the J gene end by 6 bases; junction bases not matched to a gene: 4. CDR1 is SGHTS, CDR2 YDEGEE, per germline. This CDR3 spans 15 amino acids. The chain's CDR3 is CASSLGLADVNEQFF. The CDR3, as DNA: TGTGCCAGCAGCTTGGGACTAGCGGACGTCAATGAGCAGTTCTTC.

The rearrangement joins TRBV7-8 to TRBJ1-3; D unclear. Looked up from germline, CDR1 is SGHVS and CDR2 is FQNEAQ. CDR3 length equals 14 residues. Trimming took off 0 bases at V and 4 bases at J, with 7 bases between the two ends. The CDR3 DNA is TGTGCCAGCAGCTTAGCGTCACAGGGAAACACCATATATTTT. Amino acids: CASSLASQGNTIYF.

The chain combines TRBV19 with TRBJ2-7; TRBD1 is a possible D gene (6 bases). Trimming shortened V by 3 bases and J by 2 bases, and 8 bases separated the two germline ends. The CDR3 loop spans 13 amino acids. The germline V gene encodes CDR1 LNHDA and CDR2 SQIVND (reference sequence). The CDR3 spells CASSIGQPYEQYF. CDR3 DNA: TGTGCCAGTAGTATTGGACAGCCCTACGAGCAGTACTTC. Together with reference TRBV19 and TRBJ2-7, the CDR3 gives the full variable domain: DGGITQSPKYLFRKEGQNVTLSCEQNLNHDAMYWYRQDPGQGLRLIYYSQIVNDFQKGDIAEGYSVSREKKESFPLTVTSAQKNPTAFYLCASSIGQPYEQYFGPGTRLTVT.

J is TRBJ2-2 and V is TRBV6-4, with 14 positions matching TRBD2. The V and J ends lost 7 bases and 3 bases, in that order; junction bases with no gene match: 4. CDR1 is MRHNA, CDR2 SNTAGT, per germline. The CDR3 runs to 16 residues. The CDR3 DNA follows: TGTGCCAGCAAGGGACTAGCGGGGGCCGACACCGGGGAGCTGTTTTTT. It codes for CASKGLAGADTGELFF.

V and J are TRBV5-1 and TRBJ2-1, with D possibly being TRBD1 or TRBD2 (5 bases each). Trimming shortened V by 0 bases and J by 10 bases, and 17 bases separated the two germline ends. CDR1 and CDR2 (germline): SGHRS, YFSETQ. The CDR3 length is 15 residues. The CDR3 spells CASSLDPGREREQFF. CDR3 DNA: TGCGCCAGCAGCTTGGATCCAGGGAGAGAACGAGAGCAGTTCTTC.

This chain's CDR3 is CASSGGLAGAKSTDTQYF. The CDR3 coding sequence is TGTGCCAGCTCAGGAGGACTAGCGGGGGCTAAAAGCACAGATACGCAGTATTTT. This rearrangement joins TRBV5-4 to TRBJ2-3; 13 nucleotides align to TRBD2. The CDR3 runs 18 residues. Germline lookup yields CDR1 SGHNT and CDR2 YYREEE (reference sequence). V trimming: 7 bases; J trimming: 0 bases; junction bases outside the gene matches: 11.

The chain employs TRBV30 and TRBJ1-3; D uncertain. Germline V lookup: CDR1 GTSNPN, CDR2 SVGIG (reference sequence). The V and J ends lost 2 bases and 0 bases respectively, with 8 bases between them. This CDR3 is built from 14 residues. This CDR3 is CAWSRARSGNTIYF. The CDR3 DNA reads as TGTGCCTGGAGTCGGGCGCGCTCTGGAAACACCATATATTTT.

As regards this clone: Other DNA sequences in the sample encode the same CDR3. The J gene is TRBJ1-6, the V gene TRBV5-4; perhaps TRBD1 as D (5 bases). The V end lost 2 bases, the J end lost 7 bases, and 13 bases lay between the germline ends. This CDR3 has 15 amino acids. Germline CDR1 reads SGHNT; CDR2 reads YYREEE (reference sequence). In DNA, the CDR3 is TGTGCCAGCAGCTTAGGAGGCGCAGGGAATTCACCCCTCCACTTT. It encodes CASSLGGAGNSPLHF.

The chain links TRBV2 to TRBJ1-2; possibly TRBD1 for D (6 bases). With 7 bases removed from V and 7 bases from J, the gap between germline ends came to 16 bases. The CDR3 sequence is 13 residues long. The germline V gene encodes CDR1 SNHLY and CDR2 FYNNEI. CDR3 in amino acids: CASKRTEGLGYTF. DNA for the CDR3: TGTGCCAGCAAGAGGACAGAGGGACTTGGCTACACCTTC.

This chain uses TRBV4-2 with TRBJ2-1, with D possibly matching TRBD1 (5 bases). The length of the CDR3 is 12 residues. CDR1 is LGHNA, CDR2 YNFKEQ, per germline. The V end lost 3 bases, the J end lost 9 bases, and 9 bases lay between the germline ends. The CDR3 loop reads CASSHQRGEQFF. CDR3 nucleotides: TGTGCCAGCAGCCACCAAAGGGGTGAGCAGTTCTTC.

For this clone: Mismatch with germline at one junction end may stem from a read error. The CDR3 loop reads CASNYRAQETQYF. In nucleotides, the CDR3 is TGTGCCAGCAATTACCGGGCCCAAGAGACCCAGTACTTC. V and J are TRBV6-6 and TRBJ2-5, with unresolved D. CDR3 length: 13 amino acids. CDR1 MNHNY and CDR2 SVGAGI come from the germline V gene (reference sequence).

J is TRBJ1-1 and V is TRBV4-3; TRBD1 agrees at 8 bases. Germline V gives CDR1 LGHNA, CDR2 YSLEER. V lost 0 bases to trimming and J lost 4 bases; unmatched junction nucleotides: 4. The CDR3 sequence is 15 residues long. The CDR3 is CASSQDQDRVTEAFF. DNA for the CDR3: TGCGCCAGCAGCCAAGATCAGGACAGGGTCACTGAAGCTTTCTTT.

V gene TRBV27 combines with J gene TRBJ1-6, with D hard to call. In germline, CDR1 is MNHEY, CDR2 SMNVEV (reference sequence). With 5 bases removed from V and 8 bases from J, the gap between germline ends came to 10 bases. The CDR3 totals 13 residues. The CDR3 DNA is TGTGCCAGCAGTCAATCCAGCTATTCACCCCTCCACTTT. This encodes CASSQSSYSPLHF.

This clone was recorded only once. This chain links TRBV19 with TRBJ2-3; D is undetermined. V shed 3 bases and J shed 2 bases, with 6 bases lying between them. Germline V gene sequence: CDR1 LNHDA, CDR2 SQIVND (reference sequence). The CDR3 loop spans 13 amino acids. The chain's CDR3 is CASSIGSTDTQYF. DNA of the CDR3: TGTGCCAGTAGTATCGGGTCCACAGATACGCAGTATTTT. Variable domain in full (rest from reference TRBV19 and TRBJ2-3): DGGITQSPKYLFRKEGQNVTLSCEQNLNHDAMYWYRQDPGQGLRLIYYSQIVNDFQKGDIAEGYSVSREKKESFPLTVTSAQKNPTAFYLCASSIGSTDTQYFGPGTRLTVL.

This clone has only one observation. The chain is built from TRBV6-1 and TRBJ1-1; TRBD1 matches at 7 bases. Germline V gene sequence: CDR1 MNHNS, CDR2 SASEGT. This CDR3 contains 15 residues. With V trimmed by 6 bases and J by 4 bases, 11 bases remained unmatched. The CDR3 region has the DNA TGTGCCAGCAGCGCCCAGACAGGGTCAGGCACTGAAGCTTTCTTT. Translation: CASSAQTGSGTEAFF.

This clone was counted only a few times. The chain combines TRBV7-9 with TRBJ2-2; D remains unclear. CDR3 length: 14 amino acids. V was cut by 5 bases and J by 0 bases, with 7 bases left in between. CDR1 and CDR2 (germline): SEHNR, FQNEAQ (reference sequence). CDR3 sequence: CASSPNANTGELFF. DNA for the CDR3: TGTGCCAGCAGCCCGAACGCGAACACCGGGGAGCTGTTTTTT.

This clone has just a few counts. The gene calls are TRBV7-9 and TRBJ1-1; the D is unclear. From germline, CDR1 is SEHNR and CDR2 FQNEAQ (reference sequence). This CDR3 is 14 amino acids long. V was shortened by 3 bases and J by 0 bases, with 8 bases between the two germline ends. This chain's CDR3 is CASSLRGMNTEAFF. CDR3 nucleotide sequence: TGTGCCAGCAGCTTGCGAGGGATGAACACTGAAGCTTTCTTT.

The chain has TRBV7-8 and TRBJ2-7, with 9 bases aligning to TRBD2. CDR1 and CDR2 from the germline V gene are SGHVS and FQNEAQ. The CDR3 runs to 15 residues. V gave up 2 bases and J gave up 2 bases; unmatched junction bases: 4. The CDR3 is CASSLLTSGPYEQYF. CDR3 bases: TGTGCCAGCAGCTTATTGACTAGCGGCCCCTACGAGCAGTACTTC.